Reported below is one T cell receptor beta chain. Antigen unknown. TCRdb independently ran MiXCR on the 5' RACE reads; one entry per CDR3 protein. The sample has about half a million distinct CDR3 sequences, 15% to 20% seen once; the top ten hold about 12%. This record belongs to a study of T-cell memory formation after mild COVID-19. Whole-study context: Clustering of TCRs was largely donor specific. Findings and limits, study-wide: Shrinking CD4+ clones were chiefly CM and EM; CD8+ ones were chiefly EMRA.

The CDR3 has 13 residues. CDR1 is SGHDN and CDR2 is FVKESK in the germline V gene. V was cut by 3 bases and J by 4 bases, with 8 bases left in between. Sequenced material: PBMCs or a T cell subset sorted from them (not recorded which). The chain is built from TRBV14 and TRBJ2-3; tentative D call: TRBD2 (5 bases). This TCR was recovered from an adult woman who had mild COVID-19 (a few samples of this study predate the infection). Cell type and time point are not known. Here the CDR3 reads CASSHLGADTQYF. The CDR3 DNA reads as TGTGCCAGCAGCCATCTCGGGGCAGATACGCAGTATTTT. The entire variable domain, with the rest obtained from reference TRBV14 and TRBJ2-3, is as follows: EAGVTQFPSHSVIEKGQTVTLRCDPISGHDNLYWYRRVMGKEIKFLLHFVKESKQDESGMPNNRFLAERTGGTYSTLKVQPAELEDSGVYFCASSHLGADTQYFGPGTRLTVL.